Listed below are T cell receptor beta chains from one sample, sequenced in a study of technical replicates of blood from a handful of donors. Produced via immunoSEQ multiplex PCR; TCRdb's table is partial and in-frame only. The sample contains around 60,000 clones, over 90% of which appear only once. Source material: PBMCs. The source of these receptors is a human donor in good health. Some clones in this sample may be carry-over from other donors' samples. CDR3s include the opening cysteine and the closing phenylalanine or tryptophan. The size of a clone is reported for some rows only, either as once, few or many, or as a class for expanded clones.

V gene	clone size	CDR3 protein
TRBV4-3	-	CASSPGRGQGTTEAFF
TRBV7-7	-	CASSTGAGNEQFF
TRBV4-1	few	CASSQDPSGSLSNEQFF
TRBV7-2	few	CASSLRGGDTQYF
TRBV7-6	-	CASSQTGTSGEQYF
TRBV11-1	-	CASSLGGTVYGYTF
TRBV7-2	-	CASSRERARGLNTEAFF
TRBV5-1	-	CASSLGQGSRETQYF
TRBV12-5	-	CASGFAPGASPLHF
TRBV27	-	CASSAELSTDTQYF
TRBV12-2	-	CASRLCGPVQETQYF
TRBV29-1	once	CSVQGGKYGYTF
TRBV19	-	CASSRQGGRGTEAFF
TRBV6-1	-	CASSERRQSTGETQYF
TRBV5-1	-	CASSTGTPQETQYF
TRBV9	-	CASSVGIGTSHSAAGELFF
TRBV14	-	CASSFTALADTQYF
TRBV6-5	once	CASSYTGTGFLDTQYF
TRBV7-5	-	CVRLHSAGTGKNYGYTF
TRBV5-4	-	CASSLVGRDYGYTF
TRBV11-2	-	CASSPALGVRSGANVLTF
TRBV29-1	-	CSVRGQQNTEAFF
TRBV5-4	-	CASSPGGQRRGFDEQFF
TRBV7-6	-	CASSGGSGRATDTQYF
TRBV5-1	-	CASSPGQGAVYGYTF
TRBV29-1	few	CSVAGQGGETQYF
TRBV4-2	-	CASSEGTGYEQYF
TRBV7-9	-	CASSPTSRLADTQYF
TRBV11-2	-	CASSLTSGDYNEQFF
TRBV4-3	few	CASSQRTGGYGYTF